This T cell receptor (beta chain) was captured by sequencing in a study of shared clonotypes between healthy human individuals. Regarding the study as a whole: Estimated clonotype richness was generally higher in naive than memory subsets.

Germline V gene sequence: CDR1 SGHAT, CDR2 FQNNGV. V was clipped by 5 bases and J by 0 bases, with 13 bases between them. The CDR3 runs to 15 residues. In this sample, this clone turned up a few times. Its antigen is still unknown. Approximately 210 ng DNA, around 30,000 T cell genomes, went into each sorted-subset replicate PCR. Using immunoSEQ multiplex PCR, the repertoire was profiled, and TCRdb retains in-frame clones only, with some absent. The sample shows around 940,000 clones, approximately 80% of them seen only once. Those who donated, Caucasian adults without exception, all lived in Nashville, Tennessee. Division of CD4+ cells produced a CD45RA+ naive subset and a CD45RA-negative memory subset.

The rearrangement links TRBV11-2 to TRBJ1-1; D is undetermined. The sequence derives from a man younger than 35 in good health. Sample: memory CD4+ T cells sorted from blood. Subset reported: CD45RA-negative fraction. In DNA, the CDR3 is TGTGCCAGCAGCACGAGGCCAAGACTGAACACTGAAGCTTTCTTT. Encoded protein: CASSTRPRLNTEAFF.